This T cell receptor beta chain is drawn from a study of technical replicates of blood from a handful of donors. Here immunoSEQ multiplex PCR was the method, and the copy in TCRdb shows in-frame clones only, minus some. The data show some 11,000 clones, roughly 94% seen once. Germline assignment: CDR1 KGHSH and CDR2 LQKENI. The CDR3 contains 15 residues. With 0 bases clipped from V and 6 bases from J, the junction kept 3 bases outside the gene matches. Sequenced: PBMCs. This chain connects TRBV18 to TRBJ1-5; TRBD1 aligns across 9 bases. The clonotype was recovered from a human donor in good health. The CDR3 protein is CASSPPGQGGQPQHF. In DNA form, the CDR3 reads TGTGCCAGCTCACCACCGGGACAGGGCGGTCAGCCCCAGCATTTT.